The rows below give T cell receptor beta chains drawn from one sample of a study of a mutant IDH1 vaccine in newly diagnosed glioma. Repertoires were generated with immunoSEQ multiplex PCR, while TCRdb's copy carries only in-frame clones and drops some. The profile shows over 20,000 clones, 79% of them singletons. These receptors lack a known antigen. Sequencing used PBMCs, obtained from a glioma patient whose treatment included an IDH1 peptide vaccine. The receptors come from a man aged 35-49 years with glioma. Both conserved end residues are part of each CDR3. Each record gives: D gene, J gene, clone size, V gene, CDR3 DNA, CDR3 protein. A D gene is named only where the DNA matches it firmly. Expanded clones get a size class; other rows say once, few or many, or leave the size out.

>-|TRBJ1-2|-|TRBV5-5
TGTGCCAGCAGCTTGGGAACGGGGTATGGCTACACCTTC
CASSLGTGYGYTF
>-|TRBJ1-1|once|TRBV11-2
TGTGCCAGCAGCTTAGGTGCAGGGTTCGTCACTGAAGCTTTCTTT
CASSLGAGFVTEAFF
>-|TRBJ2-5|few|TRBV15
TGTGCCACCAGCAAGCCGGGACTCGGAGAGACCCAGTACTTC
CATSKPGLGETQYF
>-|TRBJ1-1|-|TRBV5-4
TGTGCCAGCAGCCCCCGCGGGAATCTGAACACTGAAGCTTTCTTT
CASSPRGNLNTEAFF
>-|TRBJ1-2|once|TRBV19
TGTGCCAGTAGTATAAGAAGCCAACCAGGGTCTGCCTATGGCTACACCTTC
CASSIRSQPGSAYGYTF
>-|TRBJ2-3|once|TRBV5-1
TGCGCCAGCAGAGGTGGGCCGAGCACAGATACGCAGTATTTT
CASRGGPSTDTQYF
>-|TRBJ1-3|-|TRBV5-6
TGTGCCAGCAGCTTGTACCATGGCAGCTCTGGAAACACCATATATTTT
CASSLYHGSSGNTIYF
>TRBD2|TRBJ2-3|once|TRBV19
TGTGCCAGTAGTACCTTCGGGACTAGTAGCACAGATACGCAGTATTTT
CASSTFGTSSTDTQYF
>TRBD1|TRBJ2-3|-|TRBV7-9
TGTGCCAGCAGCTTAACTCGACAGGGCGCCTTCCCAGATACGCAGTATTTT
CASSLTRQGAFPDTQYF
>-|TRBJ2-3|-|TRBV7-2
TGTGCCAGCAGCTTTTTTAGTAGGGGTCGGACAGATACGCAGTATTTT
CASSFFSRGRTDTQYF